This TCR beta chain was profiled in a study of beta chain features in type 1 diabetes. At the level of the study: Across all samples, approximately 99 million sorted cells were examined. Study-wide results and limits: Shorter TCRB CDR3s, moderately but significantly so, were found in Type 1 diabetes patients in all four CD4+ subsets. Cells with high TCR expression could be over-represented by cDNA sequencing. Type 1 diabetes patients had fewer VDJ junction insertions and more deletions.

The CDR3 covers 16 residues. CDR1 and CDR2 from the germline V gene are KGHSH and LQKENI. The V gene end was trimmed by 4 bases and the J gene end by 2 bases; junction bases not matched to a gene: 6. TCRB transcripts that were expressed got sequenced, as all of the isolated RNA had been reverse transcribed. Sequencing was performed with immunoSEQ multiplex PCR; in TCRdb, only in-frame clones are kept and a portion is missing. Of some 350,000 clones listed, roughly 14% are singletons. To note about this clone: Its antigen is unidentified.

The sequence was obtained from a woman aged 18 to 35 with type 1 diabetes. This chain uses TRBV18 with TRBJ2-1, with 9 nucleotides matching TRBD2. The sequencing input was naive CD4+ T cells from blood. The CDR3 sequence: CASSLGLAGAYNEQFF. The CDR3 DNA is TGTGCCAGCTCACTGGGGTTAGCGGGAGCCTACAATGAGCAGTTCTTC.